This TCR beta chain was captured in a study of control samples from healthy donors and cancer patients (TCRdb year 2020). As regards this clone: What antigen it recognizes has not been identified. The input lacks base qualities; no much larger clone sits a single base away.

Receptor amplification or capture employed the immunoSEQ multiplex PCR assay. In its TCRdb copy, this immuneACCESS table keeps in-frame sequences only and misses some clones. Where compared with another copy, unresolved V genes explain less than half of these, and the others have no known cause. The sample yields 90,000 or so clones; around 86% were counted once. The top ten constitute 1.3% of the sample. As encoded in the germline V gene, CDR1 is LGHNA while CDR2 is YSLEER. The CDR3 runs 15 residues from the cysteine to the phenylalanine. Only the CDR3 portion is preserved as DNA: 45 bases, with reading frame beginning at the first base. V and J are truncated by 2 bases and 0 bases respectively, leaving an intervening sequence of 10 bases.

The TCR comes from a woman in her forties or fifties in good health. Sample: blood. The rearranged chain carries TRBV4-3 and TRBJ1-2; TRBD1 is a possible D gene, resting on 6 matching bases. The bases are TGCGCCAGCAGCCAACAGACAGGTTCTAACTATGGCTACACCTTC. It codes for CASSQQTGSNYGYTF.